This T cell receptor beta chain emerged from a study of identical twins' blood T cells. Overall study findings and caveats: Out-of-frame TCRbeta clonotypes reportedly had markedly more similar V usage in twins than unrelated donors. Twins shared about as many clonotypes as their cloneset sizes predicted.

Worth noting for this clonotype: Its matching antigen is unknown. The junction shows a germline mismatch at one end, possibly a read error.

In the original workflow: Clonotypes per individual ranged from about 95,000 to nearly 550,000. TCRdb passed the 5' RACE reads through MiXCR, listing each CDR3 protein once. The V and J calls follow TCRdb's processing rather than the paper's. This repertoire shows roughly 380,000 distinct CDR3 sequences, 28% found once; its top ten account for around 5.6%. The CDR3 runs 16 residues. Germline CDR1 reads SGDLS; CDR2 reads YYNGEE. Six healthy women, forming three identical twin pairs, donated samples. The chain is built from TRBV9 and TRBJ2-5; D gene ambiguous. The source of this sequence is a woman between 18 and 55 years old in good health. Sequencing was carried out using PBMCs. The CDR3 is CASSVSPRPGQETHYF. CDR3 sequence (DNA): TGTGCCAGCAGCGTAAGTCCGCGACCGGGCCAAGAGACCCATTACTTC.